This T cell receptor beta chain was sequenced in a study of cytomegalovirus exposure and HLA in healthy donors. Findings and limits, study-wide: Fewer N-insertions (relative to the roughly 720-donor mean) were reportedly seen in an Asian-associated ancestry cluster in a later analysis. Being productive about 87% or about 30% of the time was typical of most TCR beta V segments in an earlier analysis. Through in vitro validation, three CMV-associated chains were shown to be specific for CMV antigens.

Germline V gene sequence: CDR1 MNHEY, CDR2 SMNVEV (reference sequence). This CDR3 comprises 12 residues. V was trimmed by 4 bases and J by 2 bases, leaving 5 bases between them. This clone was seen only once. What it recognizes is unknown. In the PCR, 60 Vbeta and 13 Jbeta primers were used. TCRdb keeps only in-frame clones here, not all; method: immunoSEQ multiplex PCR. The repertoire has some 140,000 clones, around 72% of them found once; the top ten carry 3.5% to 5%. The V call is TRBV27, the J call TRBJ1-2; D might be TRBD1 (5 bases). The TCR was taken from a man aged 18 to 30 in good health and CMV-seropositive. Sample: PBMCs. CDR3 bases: TGTGCCAGCAGTTCAGGGAACTATGGCTACACCTTC. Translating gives CASSSGNYGYTF.